This T cell receptor (beta chain) was recorded in a study of cytomegalovirus exposure and HLA in healthy donors. Study outcomes and limitations: Data from an earlier analysis indicated that most TCR beta V segments were productive either about 87% or about 30% of the time. A few CMV-associated chains were confirmed in vitro to be specific for CMV antigens. Follow-up analysis later connected one missense variant in DCLRE1C with trimming of TCR beta V- and J-genes.

The PCR ran on 60 Vbeta and 13 Jbeta primers. Assay used: immunoSEQ multiplex PCR; TCRdb lists only in-frame clones, some missing. The data show about 110,000 clones, about four fifths seen once. This clone was found a few times. Its specificity is not known. CDR3 size: 16 residues. Trimming at V came to 4 bases and at J to 2 bases, leaving 10 bases not matched to a gene. Germline V gene sequence: CDR1 SGHRS, CDR2 YFSETQ. Sequenced sample: PBMCs. The V and J genes are TRBV5-1 and TRBJ2-3, with TRBD1 matching over 7 bases. This receptor was identified in a man aged 25-40 years in good health and CMV-seropositive. CDR3 protein: CASSPSTGSFTDTQYF. CDR3 in DNA: TGCGCCAGCAGCCCATCGACAGGGTCTTTCACAGATACGCAGTATTTT. The variable domain in full, with the rest retrieved from reference TRBV5-1 and TRBJ2-3, is KAGVTQTPRYLIKTRGQQVTLSCSPISGHRSVSWYQQTPGQGLQFLFEYFSETQRNKGNFPGRFSGRQFSNSRSEMNVSTLELGDSALYLCASSPSTGSFTDTQYFGPGTRLTVL.